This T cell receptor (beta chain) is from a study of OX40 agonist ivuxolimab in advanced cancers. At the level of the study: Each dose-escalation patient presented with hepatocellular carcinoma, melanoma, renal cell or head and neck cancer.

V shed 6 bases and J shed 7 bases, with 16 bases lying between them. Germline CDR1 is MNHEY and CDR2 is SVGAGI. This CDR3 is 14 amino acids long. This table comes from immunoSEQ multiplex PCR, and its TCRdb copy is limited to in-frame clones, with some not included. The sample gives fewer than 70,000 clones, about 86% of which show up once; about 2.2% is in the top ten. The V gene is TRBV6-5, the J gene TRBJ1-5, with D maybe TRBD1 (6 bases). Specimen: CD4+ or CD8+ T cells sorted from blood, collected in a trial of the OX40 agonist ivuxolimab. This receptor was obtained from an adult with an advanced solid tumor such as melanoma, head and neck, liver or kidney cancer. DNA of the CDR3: TGTGCCAGCAGGCCCGGGGAGGGGGGACAGCCCCAGCATTTT. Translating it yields CASRPGEGGQPQHF.